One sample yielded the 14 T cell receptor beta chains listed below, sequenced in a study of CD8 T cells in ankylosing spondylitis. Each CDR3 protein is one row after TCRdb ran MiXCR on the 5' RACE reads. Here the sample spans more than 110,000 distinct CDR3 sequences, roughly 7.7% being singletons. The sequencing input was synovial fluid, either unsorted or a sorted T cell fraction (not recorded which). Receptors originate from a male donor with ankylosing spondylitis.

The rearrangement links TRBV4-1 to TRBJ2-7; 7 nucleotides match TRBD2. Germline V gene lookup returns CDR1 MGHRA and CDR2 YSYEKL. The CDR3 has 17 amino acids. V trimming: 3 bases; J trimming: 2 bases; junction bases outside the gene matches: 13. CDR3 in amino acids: CASSQVATGGSAYEQYF. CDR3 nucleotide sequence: TGCGCCAGCAGCCAGGTCGCTACCGGGGGGTCCGCCTACGAGCAGTACTTC.

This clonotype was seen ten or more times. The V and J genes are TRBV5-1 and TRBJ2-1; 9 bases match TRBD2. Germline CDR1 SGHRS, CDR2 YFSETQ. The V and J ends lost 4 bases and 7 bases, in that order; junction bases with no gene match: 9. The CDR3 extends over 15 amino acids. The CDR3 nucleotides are TGCGCCAGCAGCATCGTAGCGGGAGTGGTAAATGAGCAGTTCTTC. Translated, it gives CASSIVAGVVNEQFF.

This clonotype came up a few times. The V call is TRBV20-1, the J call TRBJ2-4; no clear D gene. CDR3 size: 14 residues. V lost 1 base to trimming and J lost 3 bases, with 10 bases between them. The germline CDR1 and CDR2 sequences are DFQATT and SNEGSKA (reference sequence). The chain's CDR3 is CSARGLIVKNIQYF. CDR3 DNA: TGCAGTGCTAGAGGGTTAATTGTCAAAAACATTCAGTACTTC.

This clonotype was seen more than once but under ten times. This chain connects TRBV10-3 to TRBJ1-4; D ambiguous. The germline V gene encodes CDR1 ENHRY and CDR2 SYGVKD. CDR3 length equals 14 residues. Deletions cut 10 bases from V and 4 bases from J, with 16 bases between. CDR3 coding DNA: TGTGCCACCGCCCAGGACGGTGTTAATGAAAAACTGTTTTTT. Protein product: CATAQDGVNEKLFF.

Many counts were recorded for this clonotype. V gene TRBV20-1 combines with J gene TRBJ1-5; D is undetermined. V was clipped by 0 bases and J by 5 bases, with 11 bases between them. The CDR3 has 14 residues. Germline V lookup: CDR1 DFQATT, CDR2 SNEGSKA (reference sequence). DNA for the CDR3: TGCAGTGCTAGAGATCGGGTTGGGGATCAGCCCCAGCATTTT. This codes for CSARDRVGDQPQHF.

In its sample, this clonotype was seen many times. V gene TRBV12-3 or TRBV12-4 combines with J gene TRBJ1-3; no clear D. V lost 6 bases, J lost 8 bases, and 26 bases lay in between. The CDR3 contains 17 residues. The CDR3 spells CASSHVWQTSVMDTIYF. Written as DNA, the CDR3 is TGTGCCAGCAGCCATGTGTGGCAGACCTCAGTGATGGACACCATATATTTT.

CDR3 nucleotides: TGCAGCGTTGAAATGCTAGCTCACACGAGCACCGGGGAGCTGTTTTTT. Amino acids: CSVEMLAHTSTGELFF. The chain joins TRBV29-1 to TRBJ2-2, with a tentative D call TRBD2 (5 bases). V lost 2 bases and J lost 4, with 17 bases in between. The germline CDR1 and CDR2 sequences are SQVTM and ANQGSEA. This CDR3 region has 16 residues.

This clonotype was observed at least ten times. CDR3 amino acids: CASSQQGSLAAADTQYF. The CDR3 DNA follows: TGTGCCAGCAGCCAACAAGGGAGTCTAGCGGCGGCAGATACGCAGTATTTT. V and J are TRBV4-2 and TRBJ2-3, with 7 bases fitting TRBD2. Germline CDR1 LGHNA, CDR2 YNFKEQ. The V and J ends lost 2 bases and 4 bases, in that order; junction bases with no gene match: 12. This CDR3 is 17 amino acids long.

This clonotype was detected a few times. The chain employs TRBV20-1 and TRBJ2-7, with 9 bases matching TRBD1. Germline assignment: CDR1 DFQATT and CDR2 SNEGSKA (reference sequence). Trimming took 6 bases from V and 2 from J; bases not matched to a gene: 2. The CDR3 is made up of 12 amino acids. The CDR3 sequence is CSAGTGTYEQYF. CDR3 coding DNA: TGCAGTGCCGGGACAGGGACCTACGAGCAGTACTTC.

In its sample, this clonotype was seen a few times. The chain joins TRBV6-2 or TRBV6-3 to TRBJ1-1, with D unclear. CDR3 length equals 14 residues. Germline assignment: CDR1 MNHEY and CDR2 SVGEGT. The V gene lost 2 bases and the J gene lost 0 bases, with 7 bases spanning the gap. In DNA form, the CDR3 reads TGTGCCAGCAGTTACGGACGGATGAACACTGAAGCTTTCTTT. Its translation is CASSYGRMNTEAFF.

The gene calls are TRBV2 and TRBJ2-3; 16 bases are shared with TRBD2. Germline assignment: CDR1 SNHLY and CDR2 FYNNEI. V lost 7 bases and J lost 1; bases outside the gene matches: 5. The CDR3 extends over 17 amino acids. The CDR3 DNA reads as TGTGCCAGCACCAAGGGACTAGCGGGGGGGGGCACAGATACGCAGTATTTT. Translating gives CASTKGLAGGGTDTQYF. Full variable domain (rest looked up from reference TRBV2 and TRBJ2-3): EPEVTQTPSHQVTQMGQEVILRCVPISNHLYFYWYRQILGQKVEFLVSFYNNEISEKSEIFDDQFSVERPDGSNFTLKIRSTKLEDSAMYFCASTKGLAGGGTDTQYFGPGTRLTVL.

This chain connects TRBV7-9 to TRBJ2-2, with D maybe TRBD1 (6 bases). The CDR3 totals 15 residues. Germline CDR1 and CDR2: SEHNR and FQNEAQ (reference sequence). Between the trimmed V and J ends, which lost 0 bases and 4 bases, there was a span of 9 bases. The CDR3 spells CASSLAGTLTGELFF. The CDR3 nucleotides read TGTGCCAGCAGCTTAGCCGGGACACTCACCGGGGAGCTGTTTTTT.

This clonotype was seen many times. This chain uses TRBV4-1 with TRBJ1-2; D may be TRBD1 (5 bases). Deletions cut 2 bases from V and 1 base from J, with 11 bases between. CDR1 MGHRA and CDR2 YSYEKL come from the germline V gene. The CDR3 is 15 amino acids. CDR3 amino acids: CASSQTSTDNYGYTF. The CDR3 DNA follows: TGCGCCAGCAGCCAAACTTCGACAGATAACTATGGCTACACCTTC.

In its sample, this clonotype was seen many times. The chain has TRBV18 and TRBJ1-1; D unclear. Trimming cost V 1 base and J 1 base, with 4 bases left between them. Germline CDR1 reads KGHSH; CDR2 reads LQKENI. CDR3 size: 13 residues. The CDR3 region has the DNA TGTGCCAGCTCACCACAACCGAACACTGAAGCTTTCTTT. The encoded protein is CASSPQPNTEAFF.